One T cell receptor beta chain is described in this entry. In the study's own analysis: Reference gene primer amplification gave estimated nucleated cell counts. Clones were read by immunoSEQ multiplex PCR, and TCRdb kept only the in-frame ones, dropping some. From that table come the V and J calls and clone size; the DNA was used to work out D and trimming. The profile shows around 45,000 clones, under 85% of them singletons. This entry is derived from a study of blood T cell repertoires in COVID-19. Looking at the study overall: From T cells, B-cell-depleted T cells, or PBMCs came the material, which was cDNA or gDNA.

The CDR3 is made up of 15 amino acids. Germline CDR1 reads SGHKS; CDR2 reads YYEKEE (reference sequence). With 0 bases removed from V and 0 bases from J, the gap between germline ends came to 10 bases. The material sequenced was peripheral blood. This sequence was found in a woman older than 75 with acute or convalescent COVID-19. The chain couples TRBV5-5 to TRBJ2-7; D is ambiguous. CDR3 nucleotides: TGTGCCAGCAGCTTGGTTATAAGACTCTCCTACGAGCAGTACTTC. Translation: CASSLVIRLSYEQYF. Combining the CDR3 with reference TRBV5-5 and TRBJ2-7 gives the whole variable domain DAGVTQSPTHLIKTRGQQVTLRCSPISGHKSVSWYQQVLGQGPQFIFQYYEKEERGRGNFPDRFSARQFPNYSSELNVNALLLGDSALYLCASSLVIRLSYEQYFGPGTRLTVT.